The clone carrying this TCR beta chain occurred once. The data stem from a study of control samples from healthy donors and cancer patients. Method: immunoSEQ multiplex PCR; TCRdb's copy keeps in-frame clones and lacks some. The data show over 50,000 clones, approximately 95% seen once. Germline CDR1 reads SEHNR; CDR2 reads FQNEAQ (reference sequence). Deletions cut 5 bases from V and 7 bases from J, with 17 bases between. The length of the CDR3 is 14 residues. Sequenced: blood. The clonotype was recovered from a woman between 18 and 29 years old in good health. The chain employs TRBV7-9 and TRBJ1-1, with a tentative D call TRBD1 (5 bases). Here the CDR3 reads CASSLNGATREAFF. The DNA of the CDR3 is TGTGCCAGCAGCCTAAATGGGGCCACGCGTGAAGCTTTCTTT.